The source of this T cell receptor beta chain is a study of human CD8 memory T cell subsets. The germline V gene encodes CDR1 MNHEY and CDR2 SMNVEV (reference sequence). CDR3 length: 15 residues. Concerning this clonotype itself: Its antigen is not identified.

The starting material, duplicate vials of roughly 140,000 sorted CD8+ T cells per subset, provided the RNA. UMI-labeled 5' RACE yielded the TCR beta libraries. Reanalyzing the 5' RACE reads, TCRdb keeps one entry per CDR3 protein, without DNA. This sample's table has fewer than 20,000 distinct CDR3 sequences. Study-level results: Among the subsets, Chao1 estimates suggested that stem-like memory T cells were more diverse than precursor exhausted T cells.

Sequenced material: CD8+ T cells from PBMCs. The origin of this receptor is a human donor in good health. The V and J genes are TRBV27 and TRBJ1-6; no DNA is available, so the TRBD1 call from TCRdb remains unchecked. CDR3 in amino acids: CASSFQQGVESPLHF.